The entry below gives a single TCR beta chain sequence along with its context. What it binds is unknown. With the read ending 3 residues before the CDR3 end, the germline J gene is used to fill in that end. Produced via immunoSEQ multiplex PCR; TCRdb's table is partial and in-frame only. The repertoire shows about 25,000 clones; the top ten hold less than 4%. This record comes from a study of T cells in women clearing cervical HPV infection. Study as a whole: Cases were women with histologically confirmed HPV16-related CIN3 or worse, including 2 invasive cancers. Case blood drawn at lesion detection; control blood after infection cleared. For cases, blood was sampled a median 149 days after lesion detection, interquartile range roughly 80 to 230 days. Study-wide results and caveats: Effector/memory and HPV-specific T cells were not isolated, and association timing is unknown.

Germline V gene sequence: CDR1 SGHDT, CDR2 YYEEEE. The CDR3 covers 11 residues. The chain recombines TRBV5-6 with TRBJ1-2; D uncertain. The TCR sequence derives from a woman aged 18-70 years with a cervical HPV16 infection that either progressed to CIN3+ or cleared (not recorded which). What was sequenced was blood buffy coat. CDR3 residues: CASSLGPEYTF. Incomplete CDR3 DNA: TGTGCCAGCAGCTTGGGTCCAGAA.